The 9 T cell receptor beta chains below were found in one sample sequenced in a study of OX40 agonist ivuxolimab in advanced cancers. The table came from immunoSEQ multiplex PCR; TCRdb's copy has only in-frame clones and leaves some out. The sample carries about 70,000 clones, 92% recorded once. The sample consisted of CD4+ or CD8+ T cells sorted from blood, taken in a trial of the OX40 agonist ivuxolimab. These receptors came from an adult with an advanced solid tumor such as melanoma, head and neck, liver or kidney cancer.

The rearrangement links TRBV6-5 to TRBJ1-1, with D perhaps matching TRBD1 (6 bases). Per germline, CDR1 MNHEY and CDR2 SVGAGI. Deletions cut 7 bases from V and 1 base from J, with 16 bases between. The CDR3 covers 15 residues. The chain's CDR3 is CASNLYGGTNTEAFF. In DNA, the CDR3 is TGTGCCAGCAATCTATACGGGGGCACGAACACTGAAGCTTTCTTT.

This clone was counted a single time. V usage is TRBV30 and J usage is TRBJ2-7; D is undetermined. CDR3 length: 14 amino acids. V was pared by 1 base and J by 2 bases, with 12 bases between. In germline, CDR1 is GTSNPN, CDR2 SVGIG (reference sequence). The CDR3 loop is CAWSGGSWTYEQYF. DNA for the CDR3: TGTGCCTGGAGTGGGGGAAGCTGGACCTACGAGCAGTACTTC.

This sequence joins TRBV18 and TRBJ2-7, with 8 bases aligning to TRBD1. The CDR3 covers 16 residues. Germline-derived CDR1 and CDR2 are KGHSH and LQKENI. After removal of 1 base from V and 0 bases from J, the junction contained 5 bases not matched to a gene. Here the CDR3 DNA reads TGTGCCAGCTCACCACGGACAGGGCTCCCCTCCTACGAGCAGTACTTC. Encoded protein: CASSPRTGLPSYEQYF.

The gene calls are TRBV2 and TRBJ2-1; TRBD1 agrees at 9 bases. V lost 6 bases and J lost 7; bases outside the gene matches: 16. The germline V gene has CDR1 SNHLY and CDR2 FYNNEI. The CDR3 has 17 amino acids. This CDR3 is CASSLTERDRVLNEQFF. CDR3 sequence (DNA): TGTGCCAGCAGCCTGACAGAGCGGGACAGGGTTCTTAATGAGCAGTTCTTC.

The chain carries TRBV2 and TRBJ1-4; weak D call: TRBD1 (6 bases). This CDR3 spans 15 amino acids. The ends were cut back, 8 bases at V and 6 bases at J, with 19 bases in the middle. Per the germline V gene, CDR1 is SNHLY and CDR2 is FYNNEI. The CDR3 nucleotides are TGTGCCAGCCAAAAACAAAGGGGGGGCTATGAAAAACTGTTTTTT. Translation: CASQKQRGGYEKLFF. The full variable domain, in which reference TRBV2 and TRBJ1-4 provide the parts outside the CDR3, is EPEVTQTPSHQVTQMGQEVILRCVPISNHLYFYWYRQILGQKVEFLVSFYNNEISEKSEIFDDQFSVERPDGSNFTLKIRSTKLEDSAMYFCASQKQRGGYEKLFFGSGTQLSVL.

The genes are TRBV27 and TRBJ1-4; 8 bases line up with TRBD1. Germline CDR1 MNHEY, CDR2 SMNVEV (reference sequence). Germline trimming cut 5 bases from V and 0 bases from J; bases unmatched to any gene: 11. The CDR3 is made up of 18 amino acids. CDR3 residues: CASSTMGGQATTNEKLFF. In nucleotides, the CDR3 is TGTGCCAGCAGTACTATGGGGGGACAGGCTACAACTAATGAAAAACTGTTTTTT.

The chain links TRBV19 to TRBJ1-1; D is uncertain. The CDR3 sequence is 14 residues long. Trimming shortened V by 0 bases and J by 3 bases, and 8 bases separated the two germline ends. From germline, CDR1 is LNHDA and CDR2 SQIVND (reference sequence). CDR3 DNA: TGTGCCAGTAGTATAGATTGGCAGGACACTGAAGCTTTCTTT. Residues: CASSIDWQDTEAFF.

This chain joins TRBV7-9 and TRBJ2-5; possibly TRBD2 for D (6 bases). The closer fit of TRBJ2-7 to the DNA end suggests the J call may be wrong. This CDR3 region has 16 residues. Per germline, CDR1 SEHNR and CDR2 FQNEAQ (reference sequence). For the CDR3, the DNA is TGTGCCAGCAGCTTAGCGGGCGGGGCTCCTTCCTACGAGCAGTACTTC. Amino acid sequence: CASSLAGGAPSYEQYF.

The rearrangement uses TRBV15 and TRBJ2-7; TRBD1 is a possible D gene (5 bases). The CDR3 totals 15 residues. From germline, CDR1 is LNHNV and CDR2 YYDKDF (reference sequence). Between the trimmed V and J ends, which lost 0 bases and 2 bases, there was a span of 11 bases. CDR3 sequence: CATSRDQGRTYEQYF. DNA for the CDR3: TGTGCCACCAGCAGAGATCAGGGCCGAACCTACGAGCAGTACTTC.